This paragraph covers one T cell receptor beta chain sequence. Its antigen is undetermined. CDR3 length equals 17 residues. The ends were cut back, 4 bases at V and 1 base at J, with 20 bases in the middle. The germline V gene has CDR1 MDHEN and CDR2 SYDVKM. Sequencing was performed with immunoSEQ multiplex PCR; in TCRdb, only in-frame clones are kept and a portion is missing. The repertoire has under 15,000 clones, 80% to 85% of them found once; the top ten carry around 44%. The sample comes from a study of OX40 agonist ivuxolimab in advanced cancers. Study conclusions and caveats: Both CD4+ and CD8+ T cell populations in blood had undergone clonal expansion by week 6 at 0.1 to 3.0 mg/kg.

The sequences come from CD4+ or CD8+ T cells sorted from blood, collected in a trial of the OX40 agonist ivuxolimab. The receptor was derived from an adult with an advanced solid tumor such as melanoma, head and neck, liver or kidney cancer. The chain uses TRBV28 and TRBJ2-7, with a tentative D call TRBD2 (7 bases). The CDR3 here is CASSSPGAGEDSYEQYF. CDR3 DNA: TGTGCCAGCAGTTCCCCGGGGGCGGGAGAGGATTCCTACGAGCAGTACTTC.